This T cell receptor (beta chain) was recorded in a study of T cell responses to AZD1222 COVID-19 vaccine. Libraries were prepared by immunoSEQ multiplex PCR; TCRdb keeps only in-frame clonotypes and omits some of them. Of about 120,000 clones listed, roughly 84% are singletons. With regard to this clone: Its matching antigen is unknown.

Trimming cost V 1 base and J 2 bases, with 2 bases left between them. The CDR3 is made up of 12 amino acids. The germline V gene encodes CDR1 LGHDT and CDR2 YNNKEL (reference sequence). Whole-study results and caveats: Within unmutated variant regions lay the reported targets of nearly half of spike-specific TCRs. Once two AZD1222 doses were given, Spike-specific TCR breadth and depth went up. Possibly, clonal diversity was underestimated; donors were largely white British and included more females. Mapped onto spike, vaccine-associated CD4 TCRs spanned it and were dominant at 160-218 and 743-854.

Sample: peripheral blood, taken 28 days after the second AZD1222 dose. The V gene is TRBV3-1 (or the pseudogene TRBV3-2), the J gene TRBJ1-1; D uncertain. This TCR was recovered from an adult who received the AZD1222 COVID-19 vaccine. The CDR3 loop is CASSQGNTEAFF. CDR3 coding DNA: TGTGCCAGCAGCCAAGGAAACACTGAAGCTTTCTTT.